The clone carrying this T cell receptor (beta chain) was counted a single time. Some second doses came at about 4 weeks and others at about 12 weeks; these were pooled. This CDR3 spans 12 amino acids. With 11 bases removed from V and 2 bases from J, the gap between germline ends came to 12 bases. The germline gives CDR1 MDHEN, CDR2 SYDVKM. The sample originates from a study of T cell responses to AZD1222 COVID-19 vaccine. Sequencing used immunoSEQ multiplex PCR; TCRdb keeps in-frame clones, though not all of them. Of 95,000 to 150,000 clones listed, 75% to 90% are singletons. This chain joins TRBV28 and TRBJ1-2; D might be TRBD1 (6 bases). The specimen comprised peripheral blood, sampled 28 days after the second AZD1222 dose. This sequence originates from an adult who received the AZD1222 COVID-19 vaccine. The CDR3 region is CALGGSNYGYTF. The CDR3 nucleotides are TGTGCCCTGGGGGGCAGCAACTATGGCTACACCTTC.